This T cell receptor (beta chain) was identified in a study of T-cell reconstitution after alpha-beta-depleted transplantation in children. Using unique molecular identifiers, the investigators prepared the TCRbeta library. Using its own MiXCR run on the PCR reads, TCRdb lists one record per CDR3 protein. In the table there are around 600,000 distinct CDR3 sequences, roughly 17% of which are singletons. Trimming cost V 3 bases and J 2 bases, with 10 bases left between them. CDR1 SEHNR and CDR2 FQNEAQ come from the germline V gene (reference sequence). This CDR3 spans 14 amino acids. This clonotype was observed a few times.

The receptor was isolated from a human donor who donated a stem cell graft to a child with acute myeloid leukemia. The sample was PBMCs from the stem cell graft donor, taken from the stem cell graft. V is TRBV7-9 and J is TRBJ1-1; a possible D gene is TRBD1 (6 bases). CDR3: CASSFEGGNTEAFF. CDR3 nucleotide sequence: TGTGCCAGCAGCTTTGAGGGGGGTAACACTGAAGCTTTCTTT.